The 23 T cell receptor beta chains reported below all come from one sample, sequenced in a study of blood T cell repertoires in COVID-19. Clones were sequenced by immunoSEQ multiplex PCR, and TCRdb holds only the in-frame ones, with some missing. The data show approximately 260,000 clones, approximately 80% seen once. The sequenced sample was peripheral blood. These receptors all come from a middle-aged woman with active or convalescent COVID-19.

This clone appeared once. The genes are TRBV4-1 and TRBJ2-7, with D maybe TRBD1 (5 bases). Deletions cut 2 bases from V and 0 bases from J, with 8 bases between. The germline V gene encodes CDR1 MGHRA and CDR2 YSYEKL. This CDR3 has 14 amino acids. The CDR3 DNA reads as TGCGCCAGCAGCCAACAGGGCAGCTCCTACGAGCAGTACTTC. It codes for CASSQQGSSYEQYF.

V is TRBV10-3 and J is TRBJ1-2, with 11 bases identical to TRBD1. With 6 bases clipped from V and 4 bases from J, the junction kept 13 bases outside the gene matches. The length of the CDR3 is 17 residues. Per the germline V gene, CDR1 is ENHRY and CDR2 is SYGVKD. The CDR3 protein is CAIRESGQGAASYGYTF. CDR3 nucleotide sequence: TGTGCCATCAGAGAATCCGGACAGGGGGCGGCAAGCTATGGCTACACCTTC.

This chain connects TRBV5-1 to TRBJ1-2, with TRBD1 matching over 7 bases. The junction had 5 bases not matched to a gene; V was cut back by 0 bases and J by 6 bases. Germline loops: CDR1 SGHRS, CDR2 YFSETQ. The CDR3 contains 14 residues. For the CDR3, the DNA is TGCGCCAGCAGCTTGGATAGGCAGGGGGATGGCTACACCTTC. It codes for CASSLDRQGDGYTF. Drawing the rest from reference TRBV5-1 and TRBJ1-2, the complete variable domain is KAGVTQTPRYLIKTRGQQVTLSCSPISGHRSVSWYQQTPGQGLQFLFEYFSETQRNKGNFPGRFSGRQFSNSRSEMNVSTLELGDSALYLCASSLDRQGDGYTFGSGTRLTVV.

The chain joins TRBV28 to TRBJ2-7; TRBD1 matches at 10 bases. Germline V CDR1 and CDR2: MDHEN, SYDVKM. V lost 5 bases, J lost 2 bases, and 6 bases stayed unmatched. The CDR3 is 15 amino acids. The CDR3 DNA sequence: TGTGCCAGCAGTGACCGGGACAGGGGAGCCTACGAGCAGTACTTC. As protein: CASSDRDRGAYEQYF.

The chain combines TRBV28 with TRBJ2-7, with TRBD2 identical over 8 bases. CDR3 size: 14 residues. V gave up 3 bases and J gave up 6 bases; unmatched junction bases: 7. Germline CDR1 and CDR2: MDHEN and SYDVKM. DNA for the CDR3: TGTGCCAGCAGTTTGCGGGGGGTCCGAGGCGAGCAGTACTTC. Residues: CASSLRGVRGEQYF.

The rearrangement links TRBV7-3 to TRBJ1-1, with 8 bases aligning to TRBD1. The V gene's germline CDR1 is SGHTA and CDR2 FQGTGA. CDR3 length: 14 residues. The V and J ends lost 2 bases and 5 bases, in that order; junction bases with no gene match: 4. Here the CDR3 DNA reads TGTGCCAGCAGCTTATCAGGGGGCGAGACTGAAGCTTTCTTT. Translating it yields CASSLSGGETEAFF.

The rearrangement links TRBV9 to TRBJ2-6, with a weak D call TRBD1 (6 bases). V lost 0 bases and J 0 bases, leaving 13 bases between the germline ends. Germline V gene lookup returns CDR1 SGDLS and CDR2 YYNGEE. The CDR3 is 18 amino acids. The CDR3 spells CASSVGGRGFSGANVLTF. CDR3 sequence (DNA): TGTGCCAGCAGCGTAGGGGGGCGCGGGTTCTCTGGGGCCAACGTCCTGACTTTC. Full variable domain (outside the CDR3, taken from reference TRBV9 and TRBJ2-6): DSGVTQTPKHLITATGQRVTLRCSPRSGDLSVYWYQQSLDQGLQFLIQYYNGEERAKGNILERFSAQQFPDLHSELNLSSLELGDSALYFCASSVGGRGFSGANVLTFGAGSRLTVL.

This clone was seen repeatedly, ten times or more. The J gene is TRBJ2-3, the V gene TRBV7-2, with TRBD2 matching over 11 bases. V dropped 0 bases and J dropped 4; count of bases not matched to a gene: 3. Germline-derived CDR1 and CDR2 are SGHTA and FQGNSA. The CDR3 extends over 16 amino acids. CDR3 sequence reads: CASSLATSGVADTQYF. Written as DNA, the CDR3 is TGTGCCAGCAGCTTAGCGACTAGCGGGGTGGCAGATACGCAGTATTTT.

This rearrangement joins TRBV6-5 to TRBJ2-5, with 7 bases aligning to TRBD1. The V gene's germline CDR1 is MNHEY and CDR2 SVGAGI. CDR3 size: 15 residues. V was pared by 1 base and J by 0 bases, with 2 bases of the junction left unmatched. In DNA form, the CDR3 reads TGTGCCAGCAGTTACTGGGACAGATACCAAGAGACCCAGTACTTC. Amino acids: CASSYWDRYQETQYF.

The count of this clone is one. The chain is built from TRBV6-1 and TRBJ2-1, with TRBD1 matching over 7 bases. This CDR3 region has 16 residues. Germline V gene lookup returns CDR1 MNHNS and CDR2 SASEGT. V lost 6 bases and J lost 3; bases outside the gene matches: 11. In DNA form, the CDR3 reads TGTGCCAGCAGGGAACAAACAGGGGACCGCTACAATGAGCAGTTCTTC. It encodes CASREQTGDRYNEQFF.

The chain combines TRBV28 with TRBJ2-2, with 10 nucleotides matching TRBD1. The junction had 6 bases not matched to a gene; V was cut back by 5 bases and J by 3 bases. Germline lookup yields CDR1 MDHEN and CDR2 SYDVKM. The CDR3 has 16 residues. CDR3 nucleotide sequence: TGTGCCAGCAGTCCCAGGACAGGGGGGGACACCGGGGAGCTGTTTTTT. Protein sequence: CASSPRTGGDTGELFF. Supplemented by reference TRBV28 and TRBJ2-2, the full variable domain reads DVKVTQSSRYLVKRTGEKVFLECVQDMDHENMFWYRQDPGLGLRLIYFSYDVKMKEKGDIPEGYSVSREKKERFSLILESASTNQTSMYLCASSPRTGGDTGELFFGEGSRLTVL.

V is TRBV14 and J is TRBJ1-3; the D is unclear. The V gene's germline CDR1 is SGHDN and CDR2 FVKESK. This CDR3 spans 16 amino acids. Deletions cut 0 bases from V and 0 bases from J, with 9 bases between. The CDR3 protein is CASSQDLTISGNTIYF. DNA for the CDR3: TGTGCCAGCAGCCAAGATTTGACAATCTCTGGAAACACCATATATTTT.

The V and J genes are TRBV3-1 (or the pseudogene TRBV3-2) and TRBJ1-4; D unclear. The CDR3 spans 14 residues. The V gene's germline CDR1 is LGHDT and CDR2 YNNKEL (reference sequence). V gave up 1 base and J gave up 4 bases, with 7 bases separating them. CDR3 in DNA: TGTGCCAGCAGCCAAGGGAGAATTAATGAAAAACTGTTTTTT. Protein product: CASSQGRINEKLFF.

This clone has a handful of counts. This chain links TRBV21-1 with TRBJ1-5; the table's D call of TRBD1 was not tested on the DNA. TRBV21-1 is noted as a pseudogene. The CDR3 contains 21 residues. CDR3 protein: CASSNEDGRGPFEKGNQPQHF. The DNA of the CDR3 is TGTGCCAGCAGCAATGAGGACGGCAGGGGACCGTTTGAGAAGGGCAATCAGCCCCAGCATTTT.

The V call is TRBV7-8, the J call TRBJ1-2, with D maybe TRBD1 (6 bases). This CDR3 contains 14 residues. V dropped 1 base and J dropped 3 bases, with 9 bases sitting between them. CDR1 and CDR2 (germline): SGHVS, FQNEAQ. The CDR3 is CASSLDAGDYGYTF. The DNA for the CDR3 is TGTGCCAGCAGCTTAGACGCAGGGGACTATGGCTACACCTTC.

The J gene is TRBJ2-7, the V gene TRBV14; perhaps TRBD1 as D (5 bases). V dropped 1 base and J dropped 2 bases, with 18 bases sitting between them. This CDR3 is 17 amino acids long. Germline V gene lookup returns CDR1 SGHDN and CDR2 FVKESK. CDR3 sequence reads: CASSQVPRADFTYEQYF. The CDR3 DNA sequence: TGTGCCAGCAGCCAAGTCCCCAGGGCGGATTTCACCTACGAGCAGTACTTC.

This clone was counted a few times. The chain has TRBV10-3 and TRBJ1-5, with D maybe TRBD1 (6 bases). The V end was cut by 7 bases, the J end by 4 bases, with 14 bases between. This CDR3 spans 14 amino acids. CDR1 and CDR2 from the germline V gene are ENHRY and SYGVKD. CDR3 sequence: CAIKSGQGNQPQHF. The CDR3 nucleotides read TGTGCCATCAAGAGCGGCCAGGGGAATCAGCCCCAGCATTTT.

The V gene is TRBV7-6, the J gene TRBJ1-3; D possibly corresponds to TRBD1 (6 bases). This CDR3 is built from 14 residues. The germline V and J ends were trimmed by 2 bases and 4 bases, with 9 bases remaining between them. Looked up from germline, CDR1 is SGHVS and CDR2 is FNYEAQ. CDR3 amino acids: CASSLPGQGNTIYF. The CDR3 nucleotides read TGTGCCAGCAGCTTACCCGGACAGGGAAACACCATATATTTT.

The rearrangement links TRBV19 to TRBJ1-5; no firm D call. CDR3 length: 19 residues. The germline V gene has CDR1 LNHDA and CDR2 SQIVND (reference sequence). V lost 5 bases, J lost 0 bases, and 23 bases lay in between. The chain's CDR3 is CASSPSQAMGSYSNQPQHF. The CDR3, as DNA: TGTGCCAGTAGTCCCAGTCAGGCCATGGGGAGCTATAGCAATCAGCCCCAGCATTTT.

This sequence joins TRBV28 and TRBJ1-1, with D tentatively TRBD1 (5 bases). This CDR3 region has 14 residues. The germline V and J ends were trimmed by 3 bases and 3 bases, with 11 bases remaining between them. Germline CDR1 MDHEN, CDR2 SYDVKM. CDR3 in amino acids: CASSFSGLDTEAFF. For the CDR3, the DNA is TGTGCCAGCAGTTTTTCAGGGCTTGACACTGAAGCTTTCTTT. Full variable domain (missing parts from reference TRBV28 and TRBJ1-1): DVKVTQSSRYLVKRTGEKVFLECVQDMDHENMFWYRQDPGLGLRLIYFSYDVKMKEKGDIPEGYSVSREKKERFSLILESASTNQTSMYLCASSFSGLDTEAFFGQGTRLTVV.

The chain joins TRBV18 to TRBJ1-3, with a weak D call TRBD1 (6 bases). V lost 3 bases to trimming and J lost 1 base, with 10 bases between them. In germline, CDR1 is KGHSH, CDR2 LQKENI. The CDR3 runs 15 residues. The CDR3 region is CASSPVTGSGNTIYF. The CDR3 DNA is TGTGCCAGCTCACCGGTAACAGGGTCTGGAAACACCATATATTTT.

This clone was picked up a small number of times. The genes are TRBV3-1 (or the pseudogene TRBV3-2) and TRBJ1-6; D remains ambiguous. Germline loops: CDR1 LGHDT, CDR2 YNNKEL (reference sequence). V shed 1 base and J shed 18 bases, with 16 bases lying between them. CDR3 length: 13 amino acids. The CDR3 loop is CASSQGLAAPHHF. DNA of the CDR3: TGTGCCAGCAGCCAAGGCCTGGCGGCTCCGCACCACTTT.

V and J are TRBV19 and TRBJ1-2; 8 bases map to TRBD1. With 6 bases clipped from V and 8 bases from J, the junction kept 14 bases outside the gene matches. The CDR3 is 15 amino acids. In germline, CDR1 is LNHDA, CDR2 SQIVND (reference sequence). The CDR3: CASRPDRVRFGGYTF. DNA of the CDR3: TGTGCCAGTAGGCCGGACAGGGTCCGTTTCGGGGGCTACACCTTC.